Below, 27 T cell receptor beta chains from the same sample are listed, as sequenced in a study of T-cell reconstitution after alpha-beta-depleted transplantation in children listed by TCRdb under 2016. Library preparation was by PCR. Sequencing took place on an Illumina HiSeq 2500. To normalize quantification of the TCRbeta repertoire, the TCR libraries were built with molecular barcoding that relied on unique molecular identifiers. Through fastp at Q25 and MiXCR, TCRdb rebuilt clones from the public reads, retaining in-frame beta chains. Records with the same CDR3 protein are collapsed into one entry carrying the most frequent genes and DNA. The sample includes about 610,000 distinct CDR3 sequences, with more than 9% observed a single time. The top ten hold 3.5% to 5% of the sample. The sequences come from PBMCs from the stem cell graft donor, collected from the stem cell graft. The receptors come from a human donor who donated a stem cell graft to a child with acute myeloid leukemia.

This clonotype has a handful of counts. V gene TRBV11-2 combines with J gene TRBJ2-1; 9 nucleotides agree with TRBD2. Germline loops: CDR1 SGHAT, CDR2 FQNNGV. There are 15 residues in the CDR3. V lost 6 bases and J lost 8; bases outside the gene matches: 11. The CDR3 region is CASRITGTSFDEQFF. CDR3 coding DNA: TGTGCCAGCAGAATTACCGGGACTAGCTTCGATGAGCAGTTCTTC.

This chain connects TRBV7-2 to TRBJ2-7; 9 nucleotides align to TRBD1. The V gene end was trimmed by 5 bases and the J gene end by 2 bases; junction bases not matched to a gene: 7. CDR1 SGHTA and CDR2 FQGNSA come from the germline V gene. CDR3 size: 15 residues. The chain's CDR3 is CASSVPGQGPYEQYF. In DNA, the CDR3 is TGTGCCAGCAGCGTACCGGGACAGGGCCCCTACGAGCAGTACTTC. The complete variable domain, with remaining parts taken from reference TRBV7-2 and TRBJ2-7, reads GAGVSQSPSNKVTEKGKDVELRCDPISGHTALYWYRQSLGQGLEFLIYFQGNSAPDKSGLPSDRFSAERTGGSVSTLTIQRTQQEDSAVYLCASSVPGQGPYEQYFGPGTRLTVT.

The chain has TRBV6-4 and TRBJ2-1; 9 nucleotides agree with TRBD1. Germline V lookup: CDR1 MRHNA, CDR2 SNTAGT. Trimming took 3 bases from V and 5 from J; bases not matched to a gene: 5. This CDR3 has 15 amino acids. The CDR3 DNA is TGTGCCAGCAGTGAGGGGACAGGGTTCAACAATGAGCAGTTCTTC. Its protein is CASSEGTGFNNEQFF.

V usage is TRBV29-1 and J usage is TRBJ1-2; D unclear. The CDR3 contains 13 residues. V was shortened by 3 bases and J by 4 bases, with 12 bases between the two germline ends. From germline, CDR1 is SQVTM and CDR2 ANQGSEA. The CDR3 DNA follows: TGCAGCGTTGACTCGGCAGGCGGCTATGGCTACACCTTC. Encoded protein: CSVDSAGGYGYTF.

The chain combines TRBV7-3 with TRBJ2-2, with D perhaps TRBD1 (5 bases). CDR1 and CDR2 from the germline V gene are SGHTA and FQGTGA. The CDR3 is 15 amino acids. V was pared by 1 base and J by 5 bases, with 11 bases between. In nucleotides, the CDR3 is TGTGCCAGCAGCTTAAAGCAGGGCCGGACCGGGGAGCTGTTTTTT. The encoded protein is CASSLKQGRTGELFF.

This chain connects TRBV18 to TRBJ2-7; a possible D gene is TRBD2 (6 bases). The germline V gene has CDR1 KGHSH and CDR2 LQKENI. The CDR3 spans 13 residues. The V gene lost 2 bases and the J gene lost 6 bases, with 11 bases spanning the gap. In nucleotides, the CDR3 is TGTGCCAGCTCACCAGCGACGGAGGGCGAGCAGTACTTC. Protein: CASSPATEGEQYF.

The rearrangement links TRBV7-2 to TRBJ2-1; maybe TRBD2 (6 bases). The CDR3 runs 14 residues. Germline CDR1 SGHTA, CDR2 FQGNSA. Trimming removed 5 bases at V and 5 bases at J, with 13 bases between. CDR3 sequence reads: CASSRVSGDNEQFF. CDR3 in DNA: TGTGCCAGCAGCCGAGTTAGCGGAGACAATGAGCAGTTCTTC.

This clonotype showed up many times. This chain connects TRBV24-1 to TRBJ2-3; no clear D gene. V was trimmed by 0 bases and J by 1 base, leaving 7 bases between them. The CDR3 sequence is 15 residues long. From germline, CDR1 is KGHDR and CDR2 SFDVKD. The CDR3 nucleotides read TGTGCCACCAGTGATTTGCATATGGGCACAGATACGCAGTATTTT. Protein sequence: CATSDLHMGTDTQYF.

This clonotype appeared a few times. The chain joins TRBV11-2 to TRBJ2-2; no firm D call. CDR1 and CDR2 (germline): SGHAT, FQNNGV. Between the trimmed V and J ends, which lost 5 bases and 7 bases, there was a span of 14 bases. The CDR3 is made up of 14 amino acids. The CDR3 DNA reads TGTGCCAGCAGCCCGGAAGGGTTTATCGGGGAGCTGTTTTTT. Protein sequence: CASSPEGFIGELFF.

There are a few counts of this clonotype. The chain carries TRBV29-1 and TRBJ2-5; 9 positions match TRBD2. With V trimmed by 3 bases and J by 5 bases, 7 bases remained unmatched. CDR1 and CDR2 (germline): SQVTM, ANQGSEA. CDR3 length: 14 amino acids. CDR3 loop: CSVEGLAYGETQYF. In DNA, the CDR3 is TGCAGCGTTGAGGGACTAGCTTATGGGGAGACCCAGTACTTC. Supplemented by reference TRBV29-1 and TRBJ2-5, the full variable domain reads SAVISQKPSRDICQRGTSLTIQCQVDSQVTMMFWYRQQPGQSLTLIATANQGSEATYESGFVIDKFPISRPNLTFSTLTVSNMSPEDSSIYLCSVEGLAYGETQYFGPGTRLLVL.

This clonotype appeared many times. This chain uses TRBV20-1 with TRBJ2-7; 12 nucleotides align to TRBD2. The length of the CDR3 is 14 residues. V lost 2 bases to trimming and J lost 5 bases; unmatched junction nucleotides: 4. Germline V gene data show CDR1 as DFQATT and CDR2 as SNEGSKA (reference sequence). CDR3 DNA sequence: TGCAGTGCTAGATCTAGCGGGAGGGCCGACGAGCAGTACTTC. Its protein is CSARSSGRADEQYF.

This chain connects TRBV16 to TRBJ2-7; D is uncertain. CDR3 length: 13 amino acids. V was trimmed by 5 bases and J by 4 bases, leaving 12 bases between them. The germline V gene encodes CDR1 KGHSY and CDR2 FQNENV. CDR3 in amino acids: CASSSRDEYEQYF. CDR3 coding DNA: TGTGCCAGCAGCTCAAGGGATGAATACGAGCAGTACTTC.

Only one count was recorded for this clonotype. The chain is built from TRBV4-2 and TRBJ2-5, with TRBD2 matching 12 bases. Unmatched junction bases numbered 6, after V lost 0 bases and J lost 1 base. Germline loops: CDR1 LGHNA, CDR2 YNFKEQ. The CDR3 covers 18 residues. The CDR3 here is CASSQDLAGGLGQETQYF. CDR3 bases: TGTGCCAGCAGCCAAGACCTAGCGGGAGGGCTGGGCCAAGAGACCCAGTACTTC.

V and J are TRBV12-3 or TRBV12-4 and TRBJ2-2; perhaps TRBD1 as D (5 bases). CDR3 length equals 14 residues. Trimming pared 10 bases from V and 5 bases from J, leaving 17 bases between. CDR3 sequence (DNA): TGTGCCACCCAGTTTTCCAAGGGGACCGGGGAGCTGTTTTTT. Encoded protein: CATQFSKGTGELFF.

The rearrangement uses TRBV29-1 and TRBJ1-1; D gene unclear. This CDR3 has 13 residues. V lost 4 bases and J lost 4, with 13 bases in between. Per germline, CDR1 SQVTM and CDR2 ANQGSEA. The CDR3 here is CSVGDRSGTEAFF. CDR3 coding DNA: TGCAGCGTTGGTGACCGTAGCGGCACTGAAGCTTTCTTT.

V is TRBV6-1 and J is TRBJ1-1; D unclear. The CDR3 is 13 amino acids. Germline V lookup: CDR1 MNHNS, CDR2 SASEGT. Deletions cut 10 bases from V and 1 base from J, with 13 bases between. CDR3 nucleotides: TGTGCCACTGAGACGGCGGGGAACACTGAAGCTTTCTTT. Its translation: CATETAGNTEAFF.

This clonotype came up many times. V and J are TRBV10-3 and TRBJ2-7; D gene ambiguous. CDR3 length: 12 amino acids. Per germline, CDR1 ENHRY and CDR2 SYGVKD. V was pared by 10 bases and J by 7 bases, with 17 bases between. The CDR3 coding sequence is TGTGCCAACGGCGACGGAGCCGGGGAGCAGTACTTC. It codes for CANGDGAGEQYF.

This clonotype was recorded a few times. The CDR3, as DNA: TGTGCCACCAGCGGGGGGGTGAAAGAGACCCAGTACTTC. It yields the protein CATSGGVKETQYF. This chain links TRBV15 with TRBJ2-5; 7 bases fit TRBD2. Germline CDR1 is LNHNV and CDR2 is YYDKDF (reference sequence). This CDR3 is built from 13 residues. Trimming removed 5 bases from V and 3 bases from J; junction bases left unmatched: 3.

This clonotype has at least ten counts. The chain carries TRBV20-1 and TRBJ2-5, with TRBD1 matching 7 bases. The CDR3 has 15 amino acids. Germline V gene lookup returns CDR1 DFQATT and CDR2 SNEGSKA (reference sequence). Trimming removed 6 bases from V and 5 bases from J; junction bases left unmatched: 15. The CDR3 DNA follows: TGCAGTGCCCTCTCCCGACAGGGAACTTGGGAGACCCAGTACTTC. Its translation is CSALSRQGTWETQYF.

This clonotype was observed a few times. The genes are TRBV28 and TRBJ2-1; 10 nucleotides agree with TRBD2. V lost 5 bases to trimming and J lost 3 bases; unmatched junction nucleotides: 10. Germline CDR1 and CDR2: MDHEN and SYDVKM. This CDR3 is 17 amino acids long. The CDR3 DNA is TGTGCCAGCAGTATAACGGGACTAGCGCAAAACTACAATGAGCAGTTCTTC. Its protein product is CASSITGLAQNYNEQFF.

This clonotype showed up just a few times. The chain combines TRBV7-2 with TRBJ2-1, with TRBD2 identical over 7 bases. CDR1 SGHTA and CDR2 FQGNSA come from the germline V gene. Trimming cost V 3 bases and J 2 bases; bases outside gene matches: 10. CDR3 length: 17 amino acids. The CDR3 spells CASSLSALAPPYNEQFF. The CDR3 DNA reads TGTGCCAGCAGCTTGAGTGCACTAGCGCCTCCCTACAATGAGCAGTTCTTC.

V usage is TRBV6-2 or TRBV6-3 and J usage is TRBJ1-1; no clear D gene. The CDR3 has 18 residues. V lost 0 bases to trimming and J lost 0 bases, with 17 bases between them. Looked up from germline, CDR1 is MNHEY and CDR2 is SVGEGT. The CDR3 sequence is CASSYSTREAGVNTEAFF. The CDR3 bases are TGTGCCAGCAGTTACTCGACAAGGGAGGCGGGCGTGAACACTGAAGCTTTCTTT.

The V gene is TRBV7-6, the J gene TRBJ2-7; 12 nucleotides match TRBD1. CDR3 length equals 16 residues. V lost 2 bases to trimming and J lost 5 bases; unmatched junction nucleotides: 7. Germline-derived CDR1 and CDR2 are SGHVS and FNYEAQ. The CDR3 region is CASSLRAGQGADEQYF. CDR3 nucleotide sequence: TGTGCCAGCAGCTTACGTGCGGGACAGGGGGCGGACGAGCAGTACTTC.

A few counts support this clonotype. J is TRBJ2-1 and V is TRBV7-9; a weak D match, TRBD1 (6 bases). The CDR3 totals 16 residues. Germline values: CDR1 SEHNR, CDR2 FQNEAQ (reference sequence). Trimming shortened V by 5 bases and J by 3 bases, and 17 bases separated the two germline ends. The CDR3 protein is CASSPSRTAFYNEQFF. CDR3 nucleotide sequence: TGTGCCAGCAGCCCAAGCCGGACAGCATTCTACAATGAGCAGTTCTTC.

The chain uses TRBV6-5 and TRBJ2-5, with 11 nucleotides matching TRBD2. CDR1 is MNHEY, CDR2 SVGAGI, per germline. After removal of 0 bases from V and 4 bases from J, the junction contained 13 bases not matched to a gene. This CDR3 contains 19 residues. As DNA, the CDR3 is TGTGCCAGCAGTTACTCATCATCGCGACTAGCGGGAAGGGGAGAGACCCAGTACTTC. It translates to CASSYSSSRLAGRGETQYF.

The CDR3 sequence is CSACPRDSDEKLFF. In DNA form, the CDR3 reads TGCAGCGCATGCCCCCGGGACAGCGATGAAAAACTGTTTTTT. The V call is TRBV29-1, the J call TRBJ1-4; 7 bases map to TRBD1. The germline CDR1 and CDR2 sequences are SQVTM and ANQGSEA. The CDR3 extends over 14 amino acids. Trimming took 7 bases from V and 6 from J; bases not matched to a gene: 11.

V gene TRBV29-1 combines with J gene TRBJ2-3; no clear D gene. The ends were cut back, 6 bases at V and 2 bases at J, with 12 bases in the middle. This CDR3 is built from 13 residues. Germline CDR1 SQVTM, CDR2 ANQGSEA. DNA of the CDR3: TGCAGCGTCCGGATTGGCCTCACAGATACGCAGTATTTT. As protein: CSVRIGLTDTQYF.